The 7 T cell receptor beta chains listed next were all sequenced from one sample in a study of blood T cell repertoires in COVID-19. TCRdb's table, derived via immunoSEQ multiplex PCR, lists solely in-frame clones and lacks some. Found here are approximately 270,000 clones, approximately 80% of them singletons; the top ten hold over 7.5%. Sequencing was done on a sample of peripheral blood. These receptors all stem from a man older than 75 with acute or convalescent COVID-19.

The rearrangement joins TRBV5-1 to TRBJ2-5; perhaps TRBD2 as D (6 bases). Germline values: CDR1 SGHRS, CDR2 YFSETQ. CDR3 length equals 15 residues. Trimming stripped 4 bases from V and 5 bases from J, with 18 bases between. The CDR3 DNA follows: TGCGCCAGCAGCACTGGGACTTCGTGGATGGAGACCCAGTACTTC. Amino acid sequence: CASSTGTSWMETQYF.

The chain combines TRBV10-1 with TRBJ2-5; maybe TRBD2 (6 bases). This CDR3 spans 16 amino acids. Germline CDR1 and CDR2: WNHNN and SYGVQD (reference sequence). V was trimmed by 9 bases and J by 1 base, leaving 21 bases between them. The CDR3 loop reads CARREFTTSSQETQYF. The CDR3 coding sequence is TGCGCCAGAAGAGAATTTACGACTAGTAGCCAAGAGACCCAGTACTTC.

The chain combines TRBV24-1 with TRBJ2-4, with TRBD2 as a possible D gene (5 bases). Trimming took 2 bases from V and 1 from J, leaving 17 bases between them. Germline V CDR1 and CDR2: KGHDR, SFDVKD. The CDR3 is made up of 18 amino acids. The CDR3 DNA is TGTGCCACCAGTGATTCCGCACATGGAGGCGGGGCCAAAAACATTCAGTACTTC. It specifies CATSDSAHGGGAKNIQYF.

The V call is TRBV28, the J call TRBJ1-2; TRBD1 agrees at 12 bases. This CDR3 has 16 amino acids. The junction had 6 bases not matched to a gene; V was cut back by 4 bases and J by 3 bases. Germline V CDR1 and CDR2: MDHEN, SYDVKM. CDR3 region: CASSSSGTGGDYGYTF. Here the CDR3 DNA reads TGTGCCAGCAGTTCATCCGGGACAGGGGGCGACTATGGCTACACCTTC.

V gene TRBV7-2 combines with J gene TRBJ2-1, with a possible D match to TRBD2 (6 bases). Trimming took off 5 bases at V and 0 bases at J, with 14 bases between the two ends. Germline V gene data show CDR1 as SGHTA and CDR2 as FQGNSA. The CDR3 extends over 16 amino acids. The CDR3 sequence is CASSTGTLSSYNEQFF. The CDR3 bases are TGTGCCAGCAGCACCGGGACTTTGAGCTCCTACAATGAGCAGTTCTTC.

The chain uses TRBV2 and TRBJ1-6; 10 nucleotides line up with TRBD1. J was trimmed by 9 bases and V by 6 bases; bases with no gene match: 8. The germline CDR1 and CDR2 sequences are SNHLY and FYNNEI. This CDR3 comprises 15 residues. The CDR3 region is CASRDRGLMGSPLHF. Here the CDR3 DNA reads TGTGCCAGCAGAGACAGGGGGCTAATGGGTTCACCCCTCCACTTT.

This chain connects TRBV7-2 to TRBJ1-5, with 8 positions matching TRBD1. Looked up from germline, CDR1 is SGHTA and CDR2 is FQGNSA. The CDR3 loop spans 15 amino acids. Germline trimming cut 6 bases from V and 9 bases from J; bases unmatched to any gene: 13. CDR3 sequence (DNA): TGTGCCAGCAGTCCGACAGGGGTTCCCTCATCGCCCCAGCATTTT. Protein: CASSPTGVPSSPQHF.